Each of the 5 T cell receptor beta chains below was sequenced from the same sample in a study of response to subunit inactivated influenza vaccine. A single record per CDR3 protein comes from TCRdb applying MiXCR to the RT-PCR reads. Of 650,000 or so distinct CDR3 sequences in the sample, roughly 15% are singletons; the top ten hold 7.6%. This sample comprised PBMCs from blood, obtained 14 to 15 days before vaccination. Every receptor here comes from a man aged 50-59 years who received an inactivated influenza vaccine.

The chain links TRBV20-1 to TRBJ2-7; TRBD2 is a possible D gene (7 bases). This CDR3 is built from 15 residues. Per the germline V gene, CDR1 is DFQATT and CDR2 is SNEGSKA (reference sequence). Trimming cost V 2 bases and J 0 bases, with 14 bases left between them. The CDR3: CSARSMGGASYEQYF. The CDR3 DNA reads as TGCAGTGCTAGATCAATGGGGGGGGCCTCCTACGAGCAGTACTTC.

As DNA, the CDR3 is TGTGCCAGCAGTCGACAGGGGGCGCGATCCACTGAAGCTTTCTTT. Translating gives CASSRQGARSTEAFF. The genes are TRBV28 and TRBJ1-1; 10 nucleotides align to TRBD1. The germline gives CDR1 MDHEN, CDR2 SYDVKM. The CDR3 has 15 amino acids. J gave up 4 bases and V 5 bases, and 7 bases lay outside the gene matches.

The chain uses TRBV12-3 or TRBV12-4 and TRBJ2-4, with D perhaps being TRBD1 or TRBD2 (6 bases each). CDR3 length: 14 amino acids. Deletions cut 0 bases from V and 6 bases from J, with 9 bases between. CDR3: CASSLAEGGNIQYF. The CDR3 nucleotides read TGTGCCAGCAGTTTAGCGGAGGGGGGAAACATTCAGTACTTC.

This clonotype was detected a few times. The chain is built from TRBV29-1 and TRBJ2-1, with D perhaps being TRBD1 or TRBD2 (5 bases each). V was trimmed by 3 bases and J by 6 bases, leaving 12 bases between them. The CDR3 runs 13 residues. Germline values: CDR1 SQVTM, CDR2 ANQGSEA. The CDR3 nucleotides read TGCAGCGTTGAGGGGACCCCCATCAATGAGCAGTTCTTC. Protein sequence: CSVEGTPINEQFF.

V usage is TRBV7-9 and J usage is TRBJ1-2, with unresolved D. The V end was cut by 4 bases, the J end by 5 bases, with 11 bases between. CDR3 length equals 13 residues. The germline V gene encodes CDR1 SEHNR and CDR2 FQNEAQ (reference sequence). CDR3 DNA sequence: TGTGCCAGCAGCTCCGGGTCGTATTATGGCTACACCTTC. As protein: CASSSGSYYGYTF.